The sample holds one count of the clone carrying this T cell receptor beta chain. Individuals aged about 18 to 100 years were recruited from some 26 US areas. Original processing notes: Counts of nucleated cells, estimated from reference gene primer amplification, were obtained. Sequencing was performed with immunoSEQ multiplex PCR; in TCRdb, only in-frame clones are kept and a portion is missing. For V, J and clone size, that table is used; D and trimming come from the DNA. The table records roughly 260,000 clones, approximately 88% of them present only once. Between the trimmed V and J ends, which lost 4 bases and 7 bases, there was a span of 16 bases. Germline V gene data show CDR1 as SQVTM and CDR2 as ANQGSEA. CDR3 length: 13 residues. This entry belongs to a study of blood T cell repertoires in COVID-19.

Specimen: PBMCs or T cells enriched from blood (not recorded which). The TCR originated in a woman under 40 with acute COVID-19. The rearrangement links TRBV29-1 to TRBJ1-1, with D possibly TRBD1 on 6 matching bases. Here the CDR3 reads CSVAGGGYGEAFF. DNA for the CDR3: TGCAGCGTTGCGGGGGGCGGGTATGGTGAAGCTTTCTTT.